The next 13 T cell receptor beta chains were all read from a single sample in a study of graft-versus-host responses after intestinal transplantation (dated by TCRdb to 2020 to 2023). No antigen is known for these receptors. The meaning of the sample's time point label: cells obtained before transplantation from donor or recipient. The library was produced with the immunoSEQ multiplex PCR assay. The table was pulled from immuneACCESS by TCRdb, which kept in-frame rearrangements only. Such tables lose some clones; where checked, under half of the loss comes from unresolved V genes, and the rest has no known cause. The sample profile shows about 82,000 clones; around 91% of them were found once. The ten largest clones add up to more than 0.075% of the sample. The sequenced sample was unstimulated CD4+ T cells sorted from spleen or lymph node cells, obtained before intestinal transplant. All receptors come from a human donor who received an intestinal transplant.

The chain links TRBV4-3 to TRBJ1-1; D might be TRBD1 (5 bases). The V end lost 0 bases, the J end lost 6 bases, and 11 bases lay between the germline ends. The germline gives CDR1 LGHNA, CDR2 YSLEER. The CDR3 extends over 14 amino acids. DNA for the CDR3: TGCGCCAGCAGCCAAGATGTCCGGGGGGCTGAAGCTTTCTTT. Its protein product is CASSQDVRGAEAFF.

The V gene is TRBV6-6, the J gene TRBJ2-7; 9 nucleotides line up with TRBD1. The CDR3 is made up of 16 amino acids. Germline V CDR1 and CDR2: MNHNY, SVGAGI (reference sequence). Losses at the gene ends were 4 bases for V and 0 bases for J; bases not matched to a gene: 7. In DNA form, the CDR3 reads TGTGCCAGCAGTTTTTCGGGGACAGGGCGCTCCTACGAGCAGTACTTC. It is translated as CASSFSGTGRSYEQYF.

V and J are TRBV5-6 and TRBJ2-2; a possible D gene is TRBD1 (6 bases). V was cut by 1 base and J by 2 bases, with 12 bases left in between. The germline V gene has CDR1 SGHDT and CDR2 YYEEEE. The CDR3 extends over 16 amino acids. The CDR3, as DNA: TGTGCCAGCAGCTTGCGCGGACAGACTAACACCGGGGAGCTGTTTTTT. Protein sequence: CASSLRGQTNTGELFF. Drawing the rest from reference TRBV5-6 and TRBJ2-2, the complete variable domain is DAGVTQSPTHLIKTRGQQVTLRCSPKSGHDTVSWYQQALGQGPQFIFQYYEEEERQRGNFPDRFSGHQFPNYSSELNVNALLLGDSALYLCASSLRGQTNTGELFFGEGSRLTVL.

This clone was seen just once. This sequence joins TRBV10-3 and TRBJ2-3, with no clear D. The ends were cut back, 7 bases at V and 7 bases at J, with 9 bases in the middle. Germline CDR1 is ENHRY and CDR2 is SYGVKD. The CDR3 runs 11 residues. CDR3 amino acids: CAITSENTQYF. DNA for the CDR3: TGTGCCATCACGAGCGAAAATACGCAGTATTTT.

The chain is built from TRBV7-2 and TRBJ1-1; a weak D match, TRBD1 (6 bases). The V gene's germline CDR1 is SGHTA and CDR2 FQGNSA. Between the trimmed V and J ends, which lost 4 bases and 1 base, there was a span of 13 bases. This CDR3 comprises 15 residues. In DNA form, the CDR3 reads TGTGCCAGCAGCTCACAACAGGGAGAGAACACTGAAGCTTTCTTT. Amino acid sequence: CASSSQQGENTEAFF.

The CDR3 coding sequence is TGTGCCAGCAGCTTGGCGGTCGGGGAGGCCTACGAGCAGTACTTC. Translated, it gives CASSLAVGEAYEQYF. This sequence joins TRBV5-4 and TRBJ2-5; the D gene is possibly TRBD2 (6 bases). Gene TRBJ2-7 matches the end of the DNA better, so the J call may be wrong. The CDR3 is made up of 15 amino acids. Germline V gene data show CDR1 as SGHNT and CDR2 as YYREEE (reference sequence).

The chain uses TRBV4-3 and TRBJ1-5; D gene unclear. Deletions cut 0 bases from V and 0 bases from J, with 6 bases between. The CDR3 is made up of 15 amino acids. Germline V lookup: CDR1 LGHNA, CDR2 YSLEER. The CDR3 sequence: CASSQDGDSNQPQHF. CDR3 in DNA: TGCGCCAGCAGCCAAGACGGGGATAGCAATCAGCCCCAGCATTTT.

The gene calls are TRBV7-9 and TRBJ2-7; D possibly corresponds to TRBD1 (6 bases). Germline V gene data show CDR1 as SEHNR and CDR2 as FQNEAQ (reference sequence). The ends were cut back, 7 bases at V and 2 bases at J, with 24 bases in the middle. This CDR3 region has 17 residues. The CDR3 spells CASIPPREGDTTYEQYF. CDR3 bases: TGTGCCAGCATCCCCCCCCGCGAGGGGGACACCACCTACGAGCAGTACTTC. Full variable domain (rest looked up from reference TRBV7-9 and TRBJ2-7): DTGVSQNPRHKITKRGQNVTFRCDPISEHNRLYWYRQTLGQGPEFLTYFQNEAQLEKSRLLSDRFSAERPKGSFSTLEIQRTEQGDSAMYLCASIPPREGDTTYEQYFGPGTRLTVT.

The chain carries TRBV27 and TRBJ2-3; 7 bases are a match to TRBD1. V lost 5 bases and J lost 2; bases outside the gene matches: 13. Germline-derived CDR1 and CDR2 are MNHEY and SMNVEV (reference sequence). This CDR3 has 17 amino acids. CDR3 sequence (DNA): TGTGCCAGCAGTGTATTACAGGGGTCCGCGCCCACAGATACGCAGTATTTT. This translates into CASSVLQGSAPTDTQYF.

This clone is a singleton in its sample. The J gene is TRBJ2-3, the V gene TRBV6-1; D might be TRBD1 (6 bases). Germline CDR1 is MNHNS and CDR2 is SASEGT. The CDR3 runs to 14 residues. Trimming cost V 5 bases and J 2 bases, with 11 bases left between them. CDR3 sequence: CASSITGYTDTQYF. The CDR3 DNA reads as TGTGCCAGCAGTATAACAGGGTACACAGATACGCAGTATTTT.

The chain is built from TRBV4-1 and TRBJ1-6; 7 bases are shared with TRBD1. Germline lookup yields CDR1 MGHRA and CDR2 YSYEKL. The V and J ends lost 3 bases and 7 bases, in that order; junction bases with no gene match: 9. The CDR3 covers 16 residues. In nucleotides, the CDR3 is TGCGCCAGCAGCCAGCCCAACAGGGGCCTCAATTCACCCCTCCACTTT. This sequence encodes CASSQPNRGLNSPLHF.

The chain employs TRBV7-2 and TRBJ1-3; 8 bases are shared with TRBD1. This CDR3 contains 16 residues. In germline, CDR1 is SGHTA, CDR2 FQGNSA. The V gene end was trimmed by 5 bases and the J gene end by 2 bases; junction bases not matched to a gene: 8. The chain's CDR3 is CASSRNLQGAGNTIYF. CDR3 DNA: TGTGCCAGCAGCCGGAACCTACAGGGGGCTGGAAACACCATATATTTT.

The chain combines TRBV6-6 with TRBJ2-1; 9 bases align to TRBD1. This CDR3 has 14 residues. V dropped 7 bases and J dropped 8; count of bases not matched to a gene: 9. CDR1 is MNHNY and CDR2 is SVGAGI in the germline V gene (reference sequence). The DNA for the CDR3 is TGTGCCAGCACCGGGGACAGGGAAGGCGATGAGCAGTTCTTC. This sequence encodes CASTGDREGDEQFF.